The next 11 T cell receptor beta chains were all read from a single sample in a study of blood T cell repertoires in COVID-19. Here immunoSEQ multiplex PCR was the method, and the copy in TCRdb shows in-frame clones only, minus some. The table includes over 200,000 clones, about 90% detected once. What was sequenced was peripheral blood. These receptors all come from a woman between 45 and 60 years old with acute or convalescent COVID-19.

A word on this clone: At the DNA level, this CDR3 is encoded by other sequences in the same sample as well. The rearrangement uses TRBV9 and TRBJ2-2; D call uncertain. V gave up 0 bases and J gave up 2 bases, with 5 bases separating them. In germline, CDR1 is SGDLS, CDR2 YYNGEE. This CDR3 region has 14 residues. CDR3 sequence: CASSVALNTGELFF. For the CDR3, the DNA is TGTGCCAGCAGCGTAGCCTTAAACACCGGGGAGCTGTTTTTT.

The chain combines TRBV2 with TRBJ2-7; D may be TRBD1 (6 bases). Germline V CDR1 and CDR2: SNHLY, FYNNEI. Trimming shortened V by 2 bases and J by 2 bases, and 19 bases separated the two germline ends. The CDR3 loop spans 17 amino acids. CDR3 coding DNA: TGTGCCAGCAGTGAAACCCCCTGGGGGCGGAGCGCCTACGAGCAGTACTTC. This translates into CASSETPWGRSAYEQYF.

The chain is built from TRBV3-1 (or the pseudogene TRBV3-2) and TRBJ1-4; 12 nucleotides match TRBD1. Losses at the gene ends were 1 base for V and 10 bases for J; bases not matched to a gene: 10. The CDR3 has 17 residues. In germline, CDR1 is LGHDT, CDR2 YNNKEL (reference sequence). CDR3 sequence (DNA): TGTGCCAGCAGCCAAGGAACCGCGGGACAGGGGGCATCAAAACTGTTTTTT. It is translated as CASSQGTAGQGASKLFF.

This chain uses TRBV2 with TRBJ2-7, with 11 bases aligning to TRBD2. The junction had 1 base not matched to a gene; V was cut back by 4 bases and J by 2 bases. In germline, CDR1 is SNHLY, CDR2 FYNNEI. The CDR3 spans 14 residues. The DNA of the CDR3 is TGTGCCAGCAGTGGACTAGCGGGGCCCTACGAGCAGTACTTC. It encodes CASSGLAGPYEQYF.

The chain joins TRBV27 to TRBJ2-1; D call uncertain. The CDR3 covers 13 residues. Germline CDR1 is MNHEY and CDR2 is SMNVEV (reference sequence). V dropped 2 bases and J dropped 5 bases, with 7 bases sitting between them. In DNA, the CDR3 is TGTGCCAGCAGTTTAACGGAGAACAATGAGCAGTTCTTC. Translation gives CASSLTENNEQFF.

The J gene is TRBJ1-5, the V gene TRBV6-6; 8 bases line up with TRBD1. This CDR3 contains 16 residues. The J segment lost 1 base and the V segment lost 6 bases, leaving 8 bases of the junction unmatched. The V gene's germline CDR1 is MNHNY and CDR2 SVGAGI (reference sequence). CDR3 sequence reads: CASSPGQGESNQPQHF. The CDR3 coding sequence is TGTGCCAGCAGCCCCGGACAGGGTGAGAGCAATCAGCCCCAGCATTTT.

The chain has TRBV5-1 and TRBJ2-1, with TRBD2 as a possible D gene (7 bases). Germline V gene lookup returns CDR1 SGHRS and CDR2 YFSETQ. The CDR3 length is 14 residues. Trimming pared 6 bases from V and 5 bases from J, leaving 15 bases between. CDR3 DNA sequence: TGCGCCAGCAATCTCCAGCGGGACAACAATGAGCAGTTCTTC. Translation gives CASNLQRDNNEQFF.

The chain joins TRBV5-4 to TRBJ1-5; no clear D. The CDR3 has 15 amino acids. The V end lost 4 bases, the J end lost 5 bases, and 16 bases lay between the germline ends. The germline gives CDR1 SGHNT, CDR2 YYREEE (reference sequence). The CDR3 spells CASSPGPRWDQPQHF. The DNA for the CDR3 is TGTGCCAGCAGCCCTGGGCCCCGGTGGGATCAGCCCCAGCATTTT.

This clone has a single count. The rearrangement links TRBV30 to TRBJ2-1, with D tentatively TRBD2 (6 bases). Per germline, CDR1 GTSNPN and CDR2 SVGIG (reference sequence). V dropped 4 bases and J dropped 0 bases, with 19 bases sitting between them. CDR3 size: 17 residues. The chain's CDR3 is CAWTKTPGLSSYNEQFF. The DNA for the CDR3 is TGTGCCTGGACCAAAACCCCGGGACTCAGCTCCTACAATGAGCAGTTCTTC.

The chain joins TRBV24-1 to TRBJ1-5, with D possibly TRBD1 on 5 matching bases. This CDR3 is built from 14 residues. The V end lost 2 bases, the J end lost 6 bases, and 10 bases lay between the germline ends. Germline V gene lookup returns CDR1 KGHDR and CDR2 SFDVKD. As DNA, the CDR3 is TGTGCCACCAGTGATTGGGGGGGAGGTCAGCCCCAGCATTTT. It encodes CATSDWGGGQPQHF.

The CDR3 DNA reads as TGTGCCAGCAGTTCCCGGGACATTGCCTACGAGCAGTACTTC. It is translated as CASSSRDIAYEQYF. This chain links TRBV6-1 with TRBJ2-7; a weak D match, TRBD1 (6 bases). V was shortened by 5 bases and J by 2 bases, with 13 bases between the two germline ends. The CDR3 consists of 14 residues. CDR1 and CDR2 (germline): MNHNS, SASEGT.